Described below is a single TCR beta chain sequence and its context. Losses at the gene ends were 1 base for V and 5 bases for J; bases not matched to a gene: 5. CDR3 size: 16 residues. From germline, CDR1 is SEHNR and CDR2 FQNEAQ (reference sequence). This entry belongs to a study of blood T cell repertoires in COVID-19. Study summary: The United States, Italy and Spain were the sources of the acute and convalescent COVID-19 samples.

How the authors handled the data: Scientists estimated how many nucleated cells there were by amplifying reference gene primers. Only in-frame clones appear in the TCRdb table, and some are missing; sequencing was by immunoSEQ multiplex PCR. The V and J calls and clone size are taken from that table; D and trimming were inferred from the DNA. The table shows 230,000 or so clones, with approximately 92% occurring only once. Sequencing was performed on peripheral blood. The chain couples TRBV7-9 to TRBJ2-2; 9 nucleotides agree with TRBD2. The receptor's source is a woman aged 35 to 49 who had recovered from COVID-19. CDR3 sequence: CASSLEVSGRTGELFF. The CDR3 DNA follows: TGTGCCAGCAGCTTAGAAGTTAGCGGGAGAACCGGGGAGCTGTTTTTT. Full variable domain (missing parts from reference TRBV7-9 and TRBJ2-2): DTGVSQNPRHKITKRGQNVTFRCDPISEHNRLYWYRQTLGQGPEFLTYFQNEAQLEKSRLLSDRFSAERPKGSFSTLEIQRTEQGDSAMYLCASSLEVSGRTGELFFGEGSRLTVL.